A selection of T cell receptor beta chains follows, all from one sample in a study of regulatory T cells in long-lasting Graves disease. TCRdb processed the multiplex PCR reads anew with MiXCR; each CDR3 protein has one entry. The sample carries 700,000 or so distinct CDR3 sequences, 30% recorded once. The material was peripheral blood mononuclear cells (PBMCs), obtained when the disease was refractory, from a patient treated with antithyroid drugs. The receptors stem from a female donor with Graves disease. CDR3s include the opening cysteine and the closing phenylalanine or tryptophan. D genes are given only for firm matches. Not every row has a clone size; where given, it reads once, few, many or a size class.

clone size	D gene	J gene	V gene	CDR3 protein	CDR3 DNA
.	TRBD2	TRBJ2-7	TRBV30	CASSLTSGSFYEQYF	TGTGCCAGCTCACTGACTAGCGGGAGTTTCTACGAGCAGTACTTC
.	.	TRBJ1-4	TRBV30	CAWSSAATNEKLFF	TGTGCCTGGAGTTCAGCGGCAACTAATGAAAAACTGTTTTTT
.	.	TRBJ1-1	TRBV6-1	CASSPTRVYTEAFF	TGTGCCAGCAGCCCTACTCGAGTGTACACTGAAGCTTTCTTT
.	.	TRBJ1-5	TRBV6-2/TRBV6-3	CASSYPSHGGYNQPQHF	TGTGCCAGCAGTTACCCGAGCCACGGGGGATACAATCAGCCCCAGCATTTT
few	.	TRBJ2-7	TRBV7-2	CASSLVGGQRAYEQYF	TGTGCCAGCAGCTTAGTCGGGGGGCAACGAGCCTACGAGCAGTACTTC
.	.	TRBJ2-3	TRBV18	CASSPQGLPSVDTQYF	TGTGCCAGCTCACCACAAGGACTACCATCAGTGGATACGCAGTATTTT
.	TRBD2	TRBJ2-2	TRBV6-6	CASSYSIRGLVSGELFF	TGTGCCAGCAGTTACTCGATACGGGGACTAGTCTCCGGGGAGCTGTTTTTT
.	TRBD2	TRBJ2-3	TRBV6-5	CASSYSGLDTDTQYF	TGTGCCAGCAGTTACTCGGGACTAGACACAGATACGCAGTATTTT
.	.	TRBJ2-6	TRBV7-9	CASSVISRGSGANVLTF	TGTGCCAGCAGCGTAATTTCGAGGGGCTCTGGGGCCAACGTCCTGACTTTC
.	TRBD1	TRBJ1-1	TRBV29-1	CSAGTANTEASF	TGCAGCGCAGGGACAGCGAACACTGAAGCTTCCTTT
few	TRBD1	TRBJ1-1	TRBV20-1	CSARDPWGKGARNTEAFF	TGCAGTGCTAGAGATCCGTGGGGTAAGGGGGCGAGGAACACTGAAGCTTTCTTT
.	TRBD1	TRBJ1-1	TRBV5-1	CASSQDRASTEAFF	TGCGCCAGCAGCCAGGACAGGGCGAGCACTGAAGCTTTCTTT
few	.	TRBJ1-2	TRBV28	CASSRGGFGYGYTF	TGTGCCAGCAGCCGAGGGGGATTTGGCTATGGCTACACCTTC